These T cell receptor beta chains were read from a single sample in a study of T cell changes during pregnancy in multiple sclerosis. The assay was immunoSEQ multiplex PCR, and TCRdb's table has in-frame clones only and misses some. Of about 36,000 clones listed, around 92% are singletons. Material: PBMCs (not recorded whether the cells were cultured). The receptors derive from a female donor with multiple sclerosis, enrolled in a pregnancy study. Both conserved end residues are part of each CDR3. Each record gives: D gene, V gene, J gene, clone size, CDR3 protein, CDR3 DNA. A D gene is named only where the DNA matches it firmly. The size entry is marked missing in some rows and otherwise reads once, few, many or a size class.

D: TRBD2
V: TRBV7-9
J: TRBJ2-5
size: once
CDR3: CASSSSGRWETQYF
DNA: TGTGCCAGCAGCTCTAGCGGGAGATGGGAGACCCAGTACTTC

D: TRBD1
V: TRBV30
J: TRBJ1-5
size: NA
CDR3: CAWSVQGALPQHF
DNA: TGTGCCTGGAGTGTACAGGGGGCTCTGCCCCAGCATTTT

D: NA
V: TRBV12-5
J: TRBJ2-7
size: NA
CDR3: CASGLSGYEQYF
DNA: TGTGCTAGTGGTTTGTCAGGCTACGAGCAGTACTTC

D: NA
V: TRBV11-2
J: TRBJ2-3
size: NA
CDR3: CASRPEVGGRADTQYF
DNA: TGTGCCAGCAGACCAGAGGTCGGAGGGCGGGCAGATACGCAGTATTTT

D: TRBD2
V: TRBV18
J: TRBJ2-3
size: NA
CDR3: CASSPRLAGSTDTQYF
DNA: TGTGCCAGCTCACCCCGACTAGCGGGGAGCACAGATACGCAGTATTTT

D: TRBD2
V: TRBV2
J: TRBJ2-5
size: NA
CDR3: CASRTGTSLFKTQYF
DNA: TGTGCCAGCAGAACCGGGACTAGCCTGTTTAAGACCCAGTACTTC

D: TRBD1
V: TRBV28
J: TRBJ2-7
size: NA
CDR3: CASPKDQGEYEQYF
DNA: TGTGCCTCCCCCAAAGACCAGGGGGAGTACGAGCAGTACTTC

D: NA
V: TRBV4-1
J: TRBJ1-2
size: NA
CDR3: CASSQPLALYGYTF
DNA: TGCGCCAGCAGCCAACCCCTCGCCTTATATGGCTACACCTTC

D: TRBD2
V: TRBV28
J: TRBJ2-1
size: NA
CDR3: CASGRQGTSGRIWNEQFF
DNA: TGTGCCAGCGGCCGACAGGGGACTAGCGGGAGAATTTGGAATGAGCAGTTCTTC

D: NA
V: TRBV28
J: TRBJ1-1
size: NA
CDR3: CAHGINTEAFF
DNA: TGTGCCCACGGAATTAACACTGAAGCTTTCTTT

D: TRBD2
V: TRBV6-5
J: TRBJ2-1
size: NA
CDR3: CASATSASYNEQFF
DNA: TGTGCCAGCGCTACTAGCGCTTCCTACAATGAGCAGTTCTTC

D: TRBD1
V: TRBV5-1
J: TRBJ2-7
size: NA
CDR3: CASSLQGARGYEQYF
DNA: TGCGCCAGCAGCTTACAGGGGGCGCGGGGTTACGAGCAGTACTTC

D: TRBD1
V: TRBV11-3
J: TRBJ2-3
size: NA
CDR3: CASSPYGTATDTQYF
DNA: TGTGCCAGCAGCCCCTATGGGACAGCCACAGATACGCAGTATTTT

D: NA
V: TRBV27
J: TRBJ1-2
size: NA
CDR3: CASSSWERPSGYTF
DNA: TGTGCCAGCAGTTCCTGGGAGAGGCCGTCGGGCTACACCTTC

D: NA
V: TRBV5-1
J: TRBJ2-5
size: NA
CDR3: CASSGEVVETQYF
DNA: TGCGCCAGCAGCGGTGAGGTGGTGGAGACCCAGTACTTC

D: NA
V: TRBV27
J: TRBJ2-7
size: NA
CDR3: CASSLSATDGQSYEQYF
DNA: TGTGCCAGCAGTTTATCTGCAACGGACGGTCAATCCTACGAGCAGTACTTC

D: TRBD1
V: TRBV5-6
J: TRBJ1-4
size: NA
CDR3: CASSETGGREKLFF
DNA: TGTGCCAGCAGCGAGACAGGGGGCCGGGAAAAACTGTTTTTT

D: TRBD2
V: TRBV9
J: TRBJ2-7
size: once
CDR3: CASSLLAGGNEQYF
DNA: TGTGCCAGCAGCCTACTAGCGGGAGGGAACGAGCAGTACTTC

D: NA
V: TRBV21-1
J: TRBJ1-4
size: NA
CDR3: CASSKDGMVVQGVSLNEKLFF
DNA: TGTGCCAGCAGCAAAGATGGGATGGTTGTGCAGGGCGTGAGCCTTAATGAAAAACTGTTTTTT

D: NA
V: TRBV2
J: TRBJ1-1
size: once
CDR3: CASSPLVLGTEAFF
DNA: TGTGCCAGCAGTCCCCTTGTTTTAGGAACCGAAGCTTTCTTT